These 19 T cell receptor beta chains were all obtained from the same sample, sequenced in a study of cytomegalovirus exposure and HLA in healthy donors. In the PCR, 60 Vbeta and 13 Jbeta primers were used. Repertoires were generated with immunoSEQ multiplex PCR, while TCRdb's copy carries only in-frame clones and drops some. Among more than 100,000 clones listed, around 72% were seen once. The sequencing input was PBMCs. The receptor source for this set is a man aged 45 to 65 in good health and CMV-seropositive.

The chain employs TRBV19 and TRBJ1-2; 9 bases match TRBD1. The CDR3 is 15 residues long. J was trimmed by 3 bases and V by 6 bases; bases with no gene match: 8. Germline-derived CDR1 and CDR2 are LNHDA and SQIVND (reference sequence). The CDR3 loop reads CASRAGQGSYYGYTF. The CDR3 coding sequence is TGTGCCAGTAGGGCCGGACAGGGGTCCTACTATGGCTACACCTTC.

The rearrangement joins TRBV11-2 to TRBJ2-5, with D perhaps matching TRBD2 (6 bases). Trimming pared 5 bases from V and 9 bases from J, leaving 19 bases between. The germline CDR1 and CDR2 sequences are SGHAT and FQNNGV. This CDR3 comprises 14 residues. The CDR3 loop is CASSLFAGLEAQYF. The CDR3 DNA is TGTGCCAGCAGCCTCTTTGCGGGGCTTGAGGCCCAGTACTTC. The full variable domain, rest sourced from reference TRBV11-2 and TRBJ2-5, is EAGVAQSPRYKIIEKRQSVAFWCNPISGHATLYWYQQILGQGPKLLIQFQNNGVVDDSQLPKDRFSAERLKGVDSTLKIQPAKLEDSAVYLCASSLFAGLEAQYFGPGTRLLVL.

The V and J genes are TRBV10-1 and TRBJ2-2, with D uncertain. This CDR3 is 18 amino acids long. Per germline, CDR1 WNHNN and CDR2 SYGVQD (reference sequence). Trimming left V 4 bases short and J 1 base short, with 19 bases between. In DNA form, the CDR3 reads TGCGCCAGCAGTGTACGAGTAATAACCCTCGGGAACACCGGGGAGCTGTTTTTT. Its translation is CASSVRVITLGNTGELFF.

V is TRBV18 and J is TRBJ1-5; TRBD1 matches at 7 bases. There are 15 residues in the CDR3. Per the germline V gene, CDR1 is KGHSH and CDR2 is LQKENI. Losses at the gene ends were 6 bases for V and 2 bases for J; bases not matched to a gene: 7. The CDR3 loop reads CASSNGQVGNQPQHF. The CDR3 bases are TGTGCCAGCTCGAACGGACAGGTCGGCAATCAGCCCCAGCATTTT.

The chain carries TRBV7-2 and TRBJ1-6; 9 nucleotides line up with TRBD1. The CDR3 sequence is 14 residues long. J was trimmed by 12 bases and V by 5 bases; bases with no gene match: 8. In germline, CDR1 is SGHTA, CDR2 FQGNSA. The CDR3 reads CASSPGQGARPLHF. DNA of the CDR3: TGTGCCAGCAGCCCGGGACAGGGCGCGCGACCCCTCCACTTT.

The rearrangement links TRBV5-5 to TRBJ1-2; the D gene is possibly TRBD1 (5 bases). From germline, CDR1 is SGHKS and CDR2 YYEKEE (reference sequence). The CDR3 is 12 residues long. Trimming took off 4 bases at V and 7 bases at J, with 11 bases between the two ends. The CDR3 spells CASSPGGGGYTF. The CDR3 DNA reads TGTGCCAGCAGCCCCGGGGGGGGTGGCTACACCTTC.

The chain is built from TRBV6-6 and TRBJ1-2; TRBD1 matches at 7 bases. The CDR3 covers 15 residues. After removal of 6 bases from V and 7 bases from J, the junction contained 14 bases not matched to a gene. Germline assignment: CDR1 MNHNY and CDR2 SVGAGI (reference sequence). DNA for the CDR3: TGTGCCAGCAGCCACACACCCGACAGGGCGGGTGGCTACACCTTC. Its protein product is CASSHTPDRAGGYTF.

This rearrangement joins TRBV13 to TRBJ2-7; 7 positions match TRBD2. Germline V CDR1 and CDR2: PRHDT, FYEKMQ (reference sequence). J was trimmed by 2 bases and V by 0 bases; bases with no gene match: 4. The CDR3 is 15 residues long. DNA for the CDR3: TGTGCCAGCAGCTTAGGCGGGAGGCCACCCTACGAGCAGTACTTC. This gives the protein CASSLGGRPPYEQYF. The full variable domain, its missing parts supplied by reference TRBV13 and TRBJ2-7, is AAGVIQSPRHLIKEKRETATLKCYPIPRHDTVYWYQQGPGQDPQFLISFYEKMQSDKGSIPDRFSAQQFSDYHSELNMSSLELGDSALYFCASSLGGRPPYEQYFGPGTRLTVT.

The chain carries TRBV6-1 and TRBJ2-5; 7 nucleotides align to TRBD1. This CDR3 contains 14 residues. Germline V CDR1 and CDR2: MNHNS, SASEGT. J lost 2 bases, V lost 6 bases, and 6 bases had no gene match. The DNA for the CDR3 is TGTGCCAGCAGCGACAGGGTCCTACAAGAGACCCAGTACTTC. Translating gives CASSDRVLQETQYF.

This clone has more than one count but fewer than ten. V and J are TRBV2 and TRBJ1-3, with D perhaps TRBD1 (6 bases). The germline V gene has CDR1 SNHLY and CDR2 FYNNEI. V dropped 6 bases and J dropped 0 bases, with 15 bases sitting between them. The CDR3 runs to 16 residues. The CDR3 nucleotides are TGTGCCAGCAGCACCAGGGGTCAAAGCTCTGGAAACACCATATATTTT. Its protein product is CASSTRGQSSGNTIYF.

In its sample, this clone was seen a few times. The chain uses TRBV28 and TRBJ2-1; 8 bases align to TRBD1. The trim removed 8 bases at V and 3 bases at J, leaving 9 bases unmatched. This CDR3 contains 15 residues. The V gene's germline CDR1 is MDHEN and CDR2 SYDVKM. Written as DNA, the CDR3 is TGTGCCAGCGGAGGGGGCAGGGGGCTCTACAATGAGCAGTTCTTC. Its translation is CASGGGRGLYNEQFF.

V usage is TRBV25-1 and J usage is TRBJ2-1; 8 bases are a match to TRBD2. CDR1 MGHDK and CDR2 SYGVNS come from the germline V gene. The CDR3 spans 15 residues. After removal of 1 base from V and 10 bases from J, the junction contained 9 bases not matched to a gene. The CDR3 loop is CASSELGTSNYEQFF. In DNA form, the CDR3 reads TGTGCCAGCAGTGAATTAGGGACTAGTAATTACGAGCAGTTCTTC.

The chain is built from TRBV19 and TRBJ2-7; TRBD1 might be the D (5 bases). Germline CDR1 and CDR2: LNHDA and SQIVND (reference sequence). The CDR3 extends over 13 amino acids. V was cut by 8 bases and J by 3 bases, with 14 bases left in between. CDR3: CASGIGANYEQYF. The CDR3 DNA sequence: TGTGCCAGTGGGATTGGGGCGAACTACGAGCAGTACTTC.

The chain has TRBV5-8 and TRBJ2-1, with D unclear. The V gene's germline CDR1 is SGHTS and CDR2 YDEGEE. This CDR3 is built from 12 residues. The ends were cut back, 4 bases at V and 9 bases at J, with 11 bases in the middle. The CDR3 region is CASSPLYGEQFF. In nucleotides, the CDR3 is TGTGCCAGCAGCCCCTTGTACGGTGAGCAGTTCTTC.

This clone was seen just once. The rearrangement uses TRBV27 and TRBJ2-3, with D tentatively TRBD2 (5 bases). Germline-derived CDR1 and CDR2 are MNHEY and SMNVEV (reference sequence). V lost 5 bases and J 0 bases, leaving 18 bases between the germline ends. This CDR3 has 17 residues. The CDR3 coding sequence is TGTGCCAGCAGTCGCCCGGGAAGGAGGTCTAGCACAGATACGCAGTATTTT. This sequence encodes CASSRPGRRSSTDTQYF.

This rearrangement joins TRBV5-1 to TRBJ2-7, with 7 bases fitting TRBD2. From germline, CDR1 is SGHRS and CDR2 YFSETQ. The ends lost 3 bases at V and 0 bases at J; junction bases unmatched: 12. The CDR3 is 17 amino acids. The CDR3 loop reads CASSYEGGEISSYEQYF. CDR3 coding DNA: TGCGCCAGCAGCTACGAGGGAGGGGAAATTAGCTCCTACGAGCAGTACTTC. The full variable domain, with the rest looked up from reference TRBV5-1 and TRBJ2-7, is KAGVTQTPRYLIKTRGQQVTLSCSPISGHRSVSWYQQTPGQGLQFLFEYFSETQRNKGNFPGRFSGRQFSNSRSEMNVSTLELGDSALYLCASSYEGGEISSYEQYFGPGTRLTVT.

The chain recombines TRBV15 with TRBJ2-1, with 8 bases that match TRBD1. V trimming: 5 bases; J trimming: 8 bases; junction bases outside the gene matches: 11. CDR3 length: 15 residues. Germline assignment: CDR1 LNHNV and CDR2 YYDKDF (reference sequence). The CDR3, as DNA: TGTGCCACCAGCTTCGAGGGACAGGTGGGCGATGAGCAGTTCTTC. Translated: CATSFEGQVGDEQFF. Full variable domain (missing parts from reference TRBV15 and TRBJ2-1): DAMVIQNPRYQVTQFGKPVTLSCSQTLNHNVMYWYQQKSSQAPKLLFHYYDKDFNNEADTPDNFQSRRPNTSFCFLDIRSPGLGDTAMYLCATSFEGQVGDEQFFGPGTRLTVL.

The chain joins TRBV7-3 to TRBJ2-2, with 14 bases matching TRBD2. The CDR3 runs 20 residues. The germline CDR1 and CDR2 sequences are SGHTA and FQGTGA. The junction had 11 bases not matched to a gene; V was cut back by 1 base and J by 4 bases. CDR3 amino acids: CASSLIPRTSGRSITGELFF. The CDR3 bases are TGTGCCAGCAGCTTAATCCCGCGGACTAGCGGGAGGTCGATCACCGGGGAGCTGTTTTTT.

The V call is TRBV5-1, the J call TRBJ1-2; TRBD1 agrees at 9 bases. Germline V CDR1 and CDR2: SGHRS, YFSETQ. The V and J ends lost 0 bases and 6 bases, in that order; junction bases with no gene match: 12. The CDR3 extends over 17 amino acids. The CDR3 bases are TGCGCCAGCAGCTTGGGGCCACAGGGGGCGCAGATCGATGGCTACACCTTC. It specifies CASSLGPQGAQIDGYTF.